This T cell receptor beta chain was found in a study of Ad26.COV2.S vaccination and SARS-CoV-2 variants. Across the study: Into the muscle, Ad26.COV2.S was dosed once or twice, 56 days apart.

Sequenced by immunoSEQ multiplex PCR; TCRdb stores in-frame clones only, minus some. The sample gives under 550,000 clones, roughly 90% of which show up once; roughly 4% is in the top ten. Specified treatment: approximately 18 received Ad26.COV2.S at low or high dose, single or two shots; 5 received placebo; per-sample allocation not given. Day 63 after the first injection of vaccine or placebo was the sampling time. An 18-55-year-old adult in Boston served as donor. This clone was picked up a small number of times. V lost 5 bases and J lost 2, with 16 bases in between. Germline V lookup: CDR1 SGHTA, CDR2 FQGNSA. The CDR3 extends over 15 amino acids.

The V and J genes are TRBV7-2 and TRBJ2-7; D is unclear. The sample in question was peripheral blood, obtained in a trial of Ad26.COV2.S vaccine versus placebo. The receptor comes from a person between 18 and 65 years old who received the Ad26.COV2.S COVID-19 vaccine or a placebo. CDR3 sequence reads: CASSLIQNLAYEQYF. The DNA of the CDR3 is TGTGCCAGCAGCCTCATACAGAACCTGGCCTACGAGCAGTACTTC.